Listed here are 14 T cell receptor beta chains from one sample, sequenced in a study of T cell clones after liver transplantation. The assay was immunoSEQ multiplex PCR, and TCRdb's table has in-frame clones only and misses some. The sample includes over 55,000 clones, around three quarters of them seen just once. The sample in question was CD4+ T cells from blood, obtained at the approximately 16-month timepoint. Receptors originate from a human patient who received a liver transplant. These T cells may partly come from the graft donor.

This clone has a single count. CDR3 nucleotide sequence: TGTGCCAGCAGCTTAGCGCTTGGCGGTTACGAGCAGTACGTC. Translated, it gives CASSLALGGYEQYV. The V gene is TRBV7-2, the J gene TRBJ2-7; D gene unclear. This CDR3 is 14 amino acids long. The germline V gene has CDR1 SGHTA and CDR2 FQGNSA. Trimming removed 0 bases from V and 4 bases from J, with 10 bases in between.

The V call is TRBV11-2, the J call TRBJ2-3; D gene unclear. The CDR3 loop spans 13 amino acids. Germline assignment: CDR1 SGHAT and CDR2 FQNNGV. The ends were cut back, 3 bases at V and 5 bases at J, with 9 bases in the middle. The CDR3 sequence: CASSLDGGDTQYF. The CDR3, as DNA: TGTGCCAGCAGCTTGGACGGTGGAGATACGCAGTATTTT.

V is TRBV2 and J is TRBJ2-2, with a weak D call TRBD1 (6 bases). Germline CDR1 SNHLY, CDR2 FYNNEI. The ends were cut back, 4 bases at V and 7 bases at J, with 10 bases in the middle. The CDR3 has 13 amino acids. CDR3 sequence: CASSVRQDGELFF. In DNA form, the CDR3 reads TGTGCCAGCAGTGTCCGACAGGACGGGGAGCTGTTTTTT.

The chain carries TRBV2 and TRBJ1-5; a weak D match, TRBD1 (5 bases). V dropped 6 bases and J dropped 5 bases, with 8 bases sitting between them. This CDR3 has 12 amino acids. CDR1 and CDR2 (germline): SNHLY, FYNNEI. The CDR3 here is CASSRDYQPQHF. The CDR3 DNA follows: TGTGCCAGCAGCCGGGACTATCAGCCCCAGCATTTT. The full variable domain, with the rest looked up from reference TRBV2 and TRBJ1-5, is EPEVTQTPSHQVTQMGQEVILRCVPISNHLYFYWYRQILGQKVEFLVSFYNNEISEKSEIFDDQFSVERPDGSNFTLKIRSTKLEDSAMYFCASSRDYQPQHFGDGTRLSIL.

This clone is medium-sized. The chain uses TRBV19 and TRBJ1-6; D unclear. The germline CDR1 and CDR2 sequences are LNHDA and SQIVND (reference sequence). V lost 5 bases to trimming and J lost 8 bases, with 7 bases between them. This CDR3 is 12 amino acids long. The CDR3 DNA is TGTGCCAGTAGTGTCTCGGATTCACCCCTCCACTTT. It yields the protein CASSVSDSPLHF.

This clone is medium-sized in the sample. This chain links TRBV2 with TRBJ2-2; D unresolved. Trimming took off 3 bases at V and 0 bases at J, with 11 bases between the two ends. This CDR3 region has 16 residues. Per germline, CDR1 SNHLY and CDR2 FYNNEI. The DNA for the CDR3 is TGTGCCAGCAGTGAGGATAGCCCAGCGAACACCGGGGAGCTGTTTTTT. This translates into CASSEDSPANTGELFF.

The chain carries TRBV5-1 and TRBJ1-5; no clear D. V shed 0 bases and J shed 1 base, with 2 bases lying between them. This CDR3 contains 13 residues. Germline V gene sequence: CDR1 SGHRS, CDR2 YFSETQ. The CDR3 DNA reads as TGCGCCAGCAGCTTGGAAAGCAATCAGCCCCAGCATTTT. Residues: CASSLESNQPQHF.

The CDR3 loop reads CASSEWRTGNTIYF. The DNA of the CDR3 is TGTGCCAGCAGTGAGTGGAGGACTGGAAACACCATATATTTT. V gene TRBV6-1 combines with J gene TRBJ1-3, with D unclear. V dropped 3 bases and J dropped 2 bases, with 8 bases sitting between them. The CDR3 is 14 amino acids. The germline V gene has CDR1 MNHNS and CDR2 SASEGT.

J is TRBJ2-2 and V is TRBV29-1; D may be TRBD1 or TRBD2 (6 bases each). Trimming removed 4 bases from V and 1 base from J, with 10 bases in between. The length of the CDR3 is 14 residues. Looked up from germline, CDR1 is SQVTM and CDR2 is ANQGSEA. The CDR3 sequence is CSVVGGGNTGELFF. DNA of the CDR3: TGCAGCGTTGTTGGAGGGGGGAACACCGGGGAGCTGTTTTTT.

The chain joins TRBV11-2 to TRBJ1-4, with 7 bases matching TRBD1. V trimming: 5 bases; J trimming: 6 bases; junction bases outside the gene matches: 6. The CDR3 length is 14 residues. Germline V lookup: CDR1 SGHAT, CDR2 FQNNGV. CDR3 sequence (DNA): TGTGCCAGCAGCGTTGACAGGGAACATGAAAAACTGTTTTTT. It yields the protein CASSVDREHEKLFF.

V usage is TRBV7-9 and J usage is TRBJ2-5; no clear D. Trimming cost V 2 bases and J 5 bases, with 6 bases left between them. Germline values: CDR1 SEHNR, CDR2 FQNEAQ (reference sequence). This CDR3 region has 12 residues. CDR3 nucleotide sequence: TGTGCCAGCAGCTTAACCCAGGAGACCCAGTACTTC. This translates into CASSLTQETQYF.

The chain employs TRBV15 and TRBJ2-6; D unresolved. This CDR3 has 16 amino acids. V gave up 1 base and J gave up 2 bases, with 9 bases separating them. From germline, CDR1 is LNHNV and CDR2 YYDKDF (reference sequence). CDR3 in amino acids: CATSRGPEAGANVLTF. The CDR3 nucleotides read TGTGCCACCAGCAGAGGGCCTGAGGCTGGGGCCAACGTCCTGACTTTC.

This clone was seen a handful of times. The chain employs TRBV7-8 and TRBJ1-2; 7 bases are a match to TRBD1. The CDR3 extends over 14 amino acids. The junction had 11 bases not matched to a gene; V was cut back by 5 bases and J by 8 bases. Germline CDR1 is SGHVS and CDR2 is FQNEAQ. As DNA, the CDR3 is TGTGCCAGCAGCCACGACAGGGCGCTAGGCGGCTACACCTTC. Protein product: CASSHDRALGGYTF.

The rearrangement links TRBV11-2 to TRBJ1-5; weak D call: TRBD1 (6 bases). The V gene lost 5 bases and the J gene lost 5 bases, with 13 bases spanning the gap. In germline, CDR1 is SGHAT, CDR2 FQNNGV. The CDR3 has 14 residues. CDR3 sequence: CASSQTGRDQPQHF. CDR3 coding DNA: TGTGCCAGCAGCCAAACAGGGCGGGATCAGCCCCAGCATTTT.